This T cell receptor beta chain was observed in a study of blood T cell repertoires in COVID-19. Study-wide background: Samples came from the United States, Italy and Spain, spanning acute and convalescent COVID-19. T cells, B-cell-depleted T cells, or PBMCs provided the cDNA or gDNA that served as material.

Assay used: immunoSEQ multiplex PCR; TCRdb lists only in-frame clones, some missing. The table includes approximately 180,000 clones, 82% detected once. Germline V lookup: CDR1 GTSNPN, CDR2 SVGIG (reference sequence). Trimming shortened V by 0 bases and J by 0 bases, and 5 bases separated the two germline ends. The length of the CDR3 is 13 residues. Enrolled through a virtual design, the participants were between 18 and 89 years of age and came from 24 US areas. Cohort placement rested on clinical history that participants reported themselves. Material for sequencing was PBMCs or T cells enriched from blood (not recorded which). The genes are TRBV30 and TRBJ1-1; a possible D gene is TRBD1 (5 bases). The TCR originated in a woman in her sixties with acute COVID-19. CDR3 bases: TGTGCCTGGAGTGTACAGGTGAACACTGAAGCTTTCTTT. This codes for CAWSVQVNTEAFF. The whole variable domain, remainder taken from reference TRBV30 and TRBJ1-1, is SQTIHQWPATLVQPVGSPLSLECTVEGTSNPNLYWYRQAAGRGLQLLFYSVGIGQISSEVPQNLSASRPQDRQFILSSKKLLLSDSGFYLCAWSVQVNTEAFFGQGTRLTVV.